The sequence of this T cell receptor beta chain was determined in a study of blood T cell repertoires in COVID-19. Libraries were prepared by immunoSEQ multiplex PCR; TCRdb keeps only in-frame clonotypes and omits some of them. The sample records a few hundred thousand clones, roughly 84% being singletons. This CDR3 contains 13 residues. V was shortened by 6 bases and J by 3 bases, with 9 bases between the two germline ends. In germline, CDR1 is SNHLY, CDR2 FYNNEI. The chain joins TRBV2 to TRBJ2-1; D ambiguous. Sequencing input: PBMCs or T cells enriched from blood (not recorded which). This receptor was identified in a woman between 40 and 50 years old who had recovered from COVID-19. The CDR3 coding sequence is TGTGCCAGCAGAGTTAACAACTACAATGAGCAGTTCTTC. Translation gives CASRVNNYNEQFF.